The next 29 T cell receptor beta chains were all read from a single sample in a study of monozygotic twins with inflammatory bowel disease. Using the 5' RACE reads, TCRdb records one entry per CDR3 protein without DNA. This repertoire comprises some 200,000 distinct CDR3 sequences; its ten largest clones make up 1.5% to 2%. The sequenced sample was blood. The receptors shown here come from a human donor with ulcerative colitis or Crohn's disease, or a healthy co-twin of an affected twin (not recorded which).

J is TRBJ2-2 and V is TRBV5-1; TCRdb picks TRBD1, but there is no DNA to check that call. This CDR3 is 16 amino acids long. Germline V gene lookup returns CDR1 SGHRS and CDR2 YFSETQ. CDR3 sequence reads: CASSLAGTPNTGELFF.

V gene TRBV12-3 or TRBV12-4 combines with J gene TRBJ2-2. The CDR3 spans 12 residues. This CDR3 is CASNRDTGELFF.

The CDR3 sequence is CASSWEDRGKTEAFF. The rearrangement uses TRBV5-1 and TRBJ1-1; no DNA is available, so the TRBD1 call from TCRdb remains unchecked. Germline V gene lookup returns CDR1 SGHRS and CDR2 YFSETQ. The CDR3 is made up of 15 amino acids.

V usage is TRBV5-5 and J usage is TRBJ1-1; TCRdb gives TRBD1 as the D gene, but with no DNA this cannot be confirmed. This CDR3 is 14 amino acids long. Germline assignment: CDR1 SGHKS and CDR2 YYEKEE (reference sequence). The CDR3 sequence is CASSIGQAIVEAFF.

V gene TRBV6-1 combines with J gene TRBJ2-1; with no DNA, the TCRdb D assignment of TRBD1 cannot be verified. The CDR3 sequence is 14 residues long. Germline lookup yields CDR1 MNHNS and CDR2 SASEGT. The CDR3 loop is CASSVSGGVDEQFF.

The rearrangement uses TRBV20-1 and TRBJ1-1; absent DNA, TCRdb's TRBD1 call cannot be checked. CDR1 and CDR2 (germline): DFQATT, SNEGSKA (reference sequence). The CDR3 sequence is 11 residues long. The CDR3 reads CSAKGSREAFF.

The V call is TRBV7-3, the J call TRBJ2-7; TCRdb returns TRBD2, unconfirmable since there is no DNA. CDR3 length: 14 amino acids. Germline CDR1 SGHTA, CDR2 FQGTGA. Here the CDR3 reads CASSQNGGTYEQYF.

The chain is built from TRBV5-1 and TRBJ2-3; TCRdb proposes TRBD2, but this gene call is untestable without DNA. CDR1 SGHRS and CDR2 YFSETQ come from the germline V gene. The CDR3 runs to 23 residues. This CDR3 is CASSLKQGRARGPEGSSTDTQYF.

The chain has TRBV18 and TRBJ1-2; without DNA, the TCRdb call of TRBD1 cannot be checked. Germline V gene data show CDR1 as KGHSH and CDR2 as LQKENI. The CDR3 sequence is 18 residues long. The CDR3 spells CASSPQGQGPGINYGYTF.

The rearrangement links TRBV5-1 to TRBJ1-2; TCRdb indicates TRBD1, and absent DNA this call remains unverified. This CDR3 region has 17 residues. In germline, CDR1 is SGHRS, CDR2 YFSETQ. The CDR3 protein is CASSLEGQALANYGYTF.

The rearrangement uses TRBV7-9 and TRBJ2-7; the D call from TCRdb, TRBD1, cannot be confirmed without DNA. Per germline, CDR1 SEHNR and CDR2 FQNEAQ (reference sequence). The CDR3 runs to 16 residues. The CDR3 sequence is CASSATWTPVTYEQYF.

The J gene is TRBJ2-5, the V gene TRBV15; TCRdb outputs TRBD1, but without DNA this stays unchecked. Germline V gives CDR1 LNHNV, CDR2 YYDKDF (reference sequence). The CDR3 is 17 residues long. The CDR3 loop reads CATSRSGGNAYLETQYF.

The chain employs TRBV20-1 and TRBJ2-7; TCRdb returns TRBD1, unconfirmable since there is no DNA. The CDR3 totals 14 residues. The germline gives CDR1 DFQATT, CDR2 SNEGSKA (reference sequence). This CDR3 reads CSATSGKWSYEQYF.

The V call is TRBV4-2, the J call TRBJ2-3; TCRdb names TRBD2, which stays unverified in the absence of DNA. Looked up from germline, CDR1 is LGHNA and CDR2 is YNFKEQ. CDR3 size: 14 residues. The CDR3 is CASRERGGGDTQYF.

The chain's CDR3 is CSARSGSGHYEQYF. The chain combines TRBV20-1 with TRBJ2-7; lacking DNA, the TRBD1 call made by TCRdb goes unchecked. The CDR3 covers 14 residues. Per germline, CDR1 DFQATT and CDR2 SNEGSKA (reference sequence).

The chain links TRBV7-9 to TRBJ2-7; TCRdb's D call, TRBD1, is unchecked because there is no DNA. The germline V gene encodes CDR1 SEHNR and CDR2 FQNEAQ (reference sequence). There are 19 residues in the CDR3. The chain's CDR3 is CASSLSLGGQGQSIHEQYF.

The V call is TRBV6-2 or TRBV6-3, the J call TRBJ1-6; checking the TCRdb D call of TRBD1 is not possible without DNA. Per the germline V gene, CDR1 is MNHEY and CDR2 is SVGEGT. The CDR3 is made up of 15 amino acids. CDR3: CASSLEGVRNSPLHF.

The chain has TRBV20-1 and TRBJ2-7; TCRdb's assignment of TRBD1 cannot be checked, as there is no DNA. The CDR3 loop spans 14 amino acids. Germline V gene sequence: CDR1 DFQATT, CDR2 SNEGSKA (reference sequence). CDR3: CSATRDRDPYEQYF.

This chain links TRBV15 with TRBJ2-2; the D gene TCRdb calls, TRBD1, cannot be checked with no DNA. This CDR3 has 14 residues. CDR1 LNHNV and CDR2 YYDKDF come from the germline V gene (reference sequence). The CDR3 is CATSRDGGTGELFF.

The chain is built from TRBV11-2 and TRBJ1-4; the TCRdb D gene call, TRBD1, has no DNA to confirm it. There are 14 residues in the CDR3. Germline V gene lookup returns CDR1 SGHAT and CDR2 FQNNGV. The CDR3 region is CASSLGTGRAKLFF. Variable domain in full (rest from reference TRBV11-2 and TRBJ1-4): EAGVAQSPRYKIIEKRQSVAFWCNPISGHATLYWYQQILGQGPKLLIQFQNNGVVDDSQLPKDRFSAERLKGVDSTLKIQPAKLEDSAVYLCASSLGTGRAKLFFGSGTQLSVL.

This CDR3 reads CASSLQGGGTDTQYF. This chain uses TRBV5-1 with TRBJ2-3; TCRdb proposes TRBD1, but this gene call is untestable without DNA. Germline loops: CDR1 SGHRS, CDR2 YFSETQ. This CDR3 has 15 residues.

The gene calls are TRBV6-5 and TRBJ1-1; TCRdb reports TRBD1, a call that lacks DNA to check it against. The germline gives CDR1 MNHEY, CDR2 SVGAGI. The CDR3 has 14 amino acids. The CDR3 region is CASSYDSMNTEAFF.

This chain links TRBV29-1 with TRBJ2-5. Germline V gene data show CDR1 as SQVTM and CDR2 as ANQGSEA. The CDR3 length is 12 residues. The CDR3: CSVDLFEETQYF.

The chain has TRBV7-2 and TRBJ2-7; as DNA is missing, the TRBD1 call by TCRdb cannot be tested. The CDR3 contains 14 residues. Germline CDR1 is SGHTA and CDR2 is FQGNSA. CDR3 protein: CASSLSPGLGEQYF. The full variable domain, rest sourced from reference TRBV7-2 and TRBJ2-7, is GAGVSQSPSNKVTEKGKDVELRCDPISGHTALYWYRQSLGQGLEFLIYFQGNSAPDKSGLPSDRFSAERTGGSVSTLTIQRTQQEDSAVYLCASSLSPGLGEQYFGPGTRLTVT.

The chain is built from TRBV20-1 and TRBJ2-3; TCRdb returns TRBD1, unconfirmable since there is no DNA. The V gene's germline CDR1 is DFQATT and CDR2 SNEGSKA (reference sequence). The length of the CDR3 is 15 residues. CDR3 in amino acids: CSQRGGQRPTDTQYF.

The CDR3 protein is CATSVGQGVETQYF. This chain joins TRBV24-1 and TRBJ2-5; the TCRdb D gene call, TRBD1, has no DNA to confirm it. The CDR3 has 14 amino acids. Looked up from germline, CDR1 is KGHDR and CDR2 is SFDVKD.

The chain employs TRBV12-3 or TRBV12-4 and TRBJ2-2; with no DNA, the TCRdb D assignment of TRBD2 cannot be verified. This CDR3 region has 16 residues. The CDR3 loop reads CASSLAQLAGTGELFF.

The CDR3: CSASSRGQLEQFF. The chain is built from TRBV20-1 and TRBJ2-1; TCRdb lists TRBD1, though no DNA is available to test this call. This CDR3 contains 13 residues. Germline V gene data show CDR1 as DFQATT and CDR2 as SNEGSKA (reference sequence).

V is TRBV2 and J is TRBJ1-1. CDR1 is SNHLY, CDR2 FYNNEI, per germline. The CDR3 runs 14 residues. CDR3 loop: CASREGPMNTEAFF. The whole variable domain, remainder taken from reference TRBV2 and TRBJ1-1, is EPEVTQTPSHQVTQMGQEVILRCVPISNHLYFYWYRQILGQKVEFLVSFYNNEISEKSEIFDDQFSVERPDGSNFTLKIRSTKLEDSAMYFCASREGPMNTEAFFGQGTRLTVV.